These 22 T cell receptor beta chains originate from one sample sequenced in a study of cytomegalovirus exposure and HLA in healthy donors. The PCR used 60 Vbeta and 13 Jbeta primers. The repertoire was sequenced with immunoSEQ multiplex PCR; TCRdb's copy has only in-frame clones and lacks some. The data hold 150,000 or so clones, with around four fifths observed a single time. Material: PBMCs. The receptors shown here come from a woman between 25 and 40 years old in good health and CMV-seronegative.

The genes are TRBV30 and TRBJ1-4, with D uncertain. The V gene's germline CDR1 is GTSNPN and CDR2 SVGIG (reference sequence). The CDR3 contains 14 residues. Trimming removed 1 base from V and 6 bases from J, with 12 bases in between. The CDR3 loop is CAWSARVRDEKLFF. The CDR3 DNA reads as TGTGCCTGGAGTGCGCGGGTGAGGGATGAAAAACTGTTTTTT.

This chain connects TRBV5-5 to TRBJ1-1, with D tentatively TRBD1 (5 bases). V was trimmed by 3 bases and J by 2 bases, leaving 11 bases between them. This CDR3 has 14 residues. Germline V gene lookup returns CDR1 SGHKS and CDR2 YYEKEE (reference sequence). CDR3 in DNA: TGTGCCAGCAGCTCCCCTGACAGAAACACTGAAGCTTTCTTT. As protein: CASSSPDRNTEAFF.

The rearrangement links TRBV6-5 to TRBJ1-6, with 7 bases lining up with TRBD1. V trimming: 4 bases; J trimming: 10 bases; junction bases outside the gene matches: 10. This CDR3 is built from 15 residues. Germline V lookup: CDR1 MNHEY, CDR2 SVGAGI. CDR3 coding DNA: TGTGCCAGCAGTTTCGGACGACAGGGTCTCTCACCCCTCCACTTT. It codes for CASSFGRQGLSPLHF.

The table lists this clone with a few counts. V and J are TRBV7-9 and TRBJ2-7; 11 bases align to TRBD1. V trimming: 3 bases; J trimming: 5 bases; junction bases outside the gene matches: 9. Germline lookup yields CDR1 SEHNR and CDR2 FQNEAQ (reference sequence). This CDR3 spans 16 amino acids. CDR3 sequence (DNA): TGTGCCAGCAGCTTGCGCCGGGACAGGGGGAATAACGAGCAGTACTTC. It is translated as CASSLRRDRGNNEQYF.

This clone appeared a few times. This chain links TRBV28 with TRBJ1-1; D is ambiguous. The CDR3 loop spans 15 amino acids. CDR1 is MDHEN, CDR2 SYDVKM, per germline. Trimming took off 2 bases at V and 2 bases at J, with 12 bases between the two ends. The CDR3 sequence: CASSLPGDFNTEAFF. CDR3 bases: TGTGCCAGCAGTTTACCCGGGGATTTTAACACTGAAGCTTTCTTT.

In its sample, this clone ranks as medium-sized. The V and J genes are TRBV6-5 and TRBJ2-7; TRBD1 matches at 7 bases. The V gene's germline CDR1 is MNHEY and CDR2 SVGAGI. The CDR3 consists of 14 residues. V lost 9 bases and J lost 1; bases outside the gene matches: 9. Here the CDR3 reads CASSLRGNSYEQYF. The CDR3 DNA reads TGTGCCAGTTCTCTCAGGGGGAATTCCTACGAGCAGTACTTC.

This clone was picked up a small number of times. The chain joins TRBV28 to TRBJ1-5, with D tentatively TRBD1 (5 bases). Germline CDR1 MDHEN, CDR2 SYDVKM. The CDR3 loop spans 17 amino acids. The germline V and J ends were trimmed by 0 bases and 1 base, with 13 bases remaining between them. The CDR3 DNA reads TGTGCCAGCAGTTTATGGCTGACAGATTTGAGCAATCAGCCCCAGCATTTT. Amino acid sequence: CASSLWLTDLSNQPQHF.

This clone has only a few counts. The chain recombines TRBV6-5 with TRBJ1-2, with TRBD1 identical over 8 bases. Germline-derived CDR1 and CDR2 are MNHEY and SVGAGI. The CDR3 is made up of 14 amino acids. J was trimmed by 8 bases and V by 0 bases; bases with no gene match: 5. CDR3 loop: CASSYSTGGRGYTF. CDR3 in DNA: TGTGCCAGCAGTTACTCCACAGGGGGAAGAGGCTACACCTTC.

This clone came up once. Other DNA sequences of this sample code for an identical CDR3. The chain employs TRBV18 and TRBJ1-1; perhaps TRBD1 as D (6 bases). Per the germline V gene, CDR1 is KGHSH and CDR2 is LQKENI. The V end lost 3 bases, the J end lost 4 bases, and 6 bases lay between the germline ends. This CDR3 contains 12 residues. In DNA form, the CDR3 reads TGTGCCAGCTCACCGGGGGCCACTGAAGCTTTCTTT. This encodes CASSPGATEAFF. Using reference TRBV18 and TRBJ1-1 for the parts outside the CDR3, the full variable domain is NAGVMQNPRHLVRRRGQEARLRCSPMKGHSHVYWYRQLPEEGLKFMVYLQKENIIDESGMPKERFSAEFPKEGPSILRIQQVVRGDSAAYFCASSPGATEAFFGQGTRLTVV.

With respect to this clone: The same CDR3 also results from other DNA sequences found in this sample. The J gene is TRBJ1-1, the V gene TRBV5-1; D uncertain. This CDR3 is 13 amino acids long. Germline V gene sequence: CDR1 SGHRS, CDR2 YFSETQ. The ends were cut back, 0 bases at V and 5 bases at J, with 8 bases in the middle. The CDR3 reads CASSLETGTEAFF. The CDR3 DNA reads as TGCGCCAGCAGCTTGGAGACCGGGACTGAAGCTTTCTTT.

CDR3 bases: TGTGCCAGCAGCCTCTTCGATACGCAGTATTTT. Protein product: CASSLFDTQYF. The chain combines TRBV2 with TRBJ2-3; no reliable D call. Per the germline V gene, CDR1 is SNHLY and CDR2 is FYNNEI. The CDR3 spans 11 residues. Trimming removed 6 bases from V and 6 bases from J, with 7 bases in between.

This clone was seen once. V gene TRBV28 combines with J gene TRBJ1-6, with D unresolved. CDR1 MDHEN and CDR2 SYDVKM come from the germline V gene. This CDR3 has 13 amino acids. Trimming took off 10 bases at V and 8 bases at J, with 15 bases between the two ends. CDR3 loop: CATLDTSDSPLHF. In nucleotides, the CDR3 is TGTGCCACCCTCGACACTTCAGATTCACCCCTCCACTTT.

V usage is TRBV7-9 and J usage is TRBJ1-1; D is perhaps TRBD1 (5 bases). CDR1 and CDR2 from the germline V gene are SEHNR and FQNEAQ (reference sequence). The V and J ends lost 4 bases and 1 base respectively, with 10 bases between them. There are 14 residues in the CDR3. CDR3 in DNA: TGTGCCAGCAGCTCAACAGGCCGGAACACTGAAGCTTTCTTT. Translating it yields CASSSTGRNTEAFF.

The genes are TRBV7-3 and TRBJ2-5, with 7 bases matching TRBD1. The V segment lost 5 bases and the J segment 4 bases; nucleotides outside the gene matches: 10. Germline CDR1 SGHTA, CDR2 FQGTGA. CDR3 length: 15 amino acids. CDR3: CASSLRQGEGETQYF. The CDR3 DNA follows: TGTGCCAGCAGCCTGAGACAGGGAGAGGGAGAGACCCAGTACTTC.

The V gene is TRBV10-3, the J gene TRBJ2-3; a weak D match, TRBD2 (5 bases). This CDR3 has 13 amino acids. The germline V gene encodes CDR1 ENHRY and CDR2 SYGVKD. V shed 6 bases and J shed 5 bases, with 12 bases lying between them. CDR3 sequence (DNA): TGTGCCATCAGCCTGGAGGCGGGAGATACGCAGTATTTT. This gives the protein CAISLEAGDTQYF.

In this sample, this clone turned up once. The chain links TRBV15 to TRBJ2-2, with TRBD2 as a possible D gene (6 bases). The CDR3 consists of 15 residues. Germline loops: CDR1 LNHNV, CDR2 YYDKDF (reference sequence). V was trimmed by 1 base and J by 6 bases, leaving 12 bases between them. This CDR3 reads CATSRGTKDAGELFF. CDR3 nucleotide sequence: TGTGCCACCAGCAGAGGGACTAAAGATGCCGGGGAGCTGTTTTTT. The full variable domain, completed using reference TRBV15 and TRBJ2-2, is DAMVIQNPRYQVTQFGKPVTLSCSQTLNHNVMYWYQQKSSQAPKLLFHYYDKDFNNEADTPDNFQSRRPNTSFCFLDIRSPGLGDTAMYLCATSRGTKDAGELFFGEGSRLTVL.

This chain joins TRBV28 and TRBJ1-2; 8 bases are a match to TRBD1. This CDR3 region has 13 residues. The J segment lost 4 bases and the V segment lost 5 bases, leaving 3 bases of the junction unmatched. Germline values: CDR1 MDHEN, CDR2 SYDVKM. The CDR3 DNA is TGTGCCAGCAGTACACAGGGGGGCTATGGCTACACCTTC. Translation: CASSTQGGYGYTF.

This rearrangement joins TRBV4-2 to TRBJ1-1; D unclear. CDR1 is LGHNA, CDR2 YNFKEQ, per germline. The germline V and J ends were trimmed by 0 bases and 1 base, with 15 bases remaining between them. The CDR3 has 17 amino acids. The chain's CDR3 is CASSQESLLVENTEAFF. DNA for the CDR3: TGTGCCAGCAGCCAAGAGAGTTTACTGGTAGAGAACACTGAAGCTTTCTTT.

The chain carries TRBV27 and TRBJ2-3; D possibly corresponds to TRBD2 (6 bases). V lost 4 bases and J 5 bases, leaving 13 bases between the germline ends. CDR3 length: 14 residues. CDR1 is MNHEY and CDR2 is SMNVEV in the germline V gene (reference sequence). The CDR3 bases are TGTGCCAGCAGTTCCCCGCTGGGGGGAGATACGCAGTATTTT. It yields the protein CASSSPLGGDTQYF.

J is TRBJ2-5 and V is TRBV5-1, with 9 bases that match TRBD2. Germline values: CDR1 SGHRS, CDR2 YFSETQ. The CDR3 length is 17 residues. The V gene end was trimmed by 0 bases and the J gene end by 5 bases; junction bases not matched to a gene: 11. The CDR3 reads CASSLAQSGGPGETQYF. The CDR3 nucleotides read TGCGCCAGCAGCTTGGCTCAGAGCGGGGGGCCTGGGGAGACCCAGTACTTC.

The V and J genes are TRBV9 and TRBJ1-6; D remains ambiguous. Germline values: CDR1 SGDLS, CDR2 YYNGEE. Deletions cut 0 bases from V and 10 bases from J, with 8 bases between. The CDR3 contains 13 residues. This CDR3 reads CASSVVGESPLHF. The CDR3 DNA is TGTGCCAGCAGCGTAGTGGGAGAGTCACCCCTCCACTTT.

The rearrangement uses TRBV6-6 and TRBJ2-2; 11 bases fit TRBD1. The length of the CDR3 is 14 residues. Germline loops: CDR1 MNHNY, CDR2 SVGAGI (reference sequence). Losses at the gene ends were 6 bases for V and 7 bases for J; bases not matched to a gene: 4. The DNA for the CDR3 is TGTGCCAGCAGCTCGGGACAGGGGGACGGGGAGCTGTTTTTT. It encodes CASSSGQGDGELFF.